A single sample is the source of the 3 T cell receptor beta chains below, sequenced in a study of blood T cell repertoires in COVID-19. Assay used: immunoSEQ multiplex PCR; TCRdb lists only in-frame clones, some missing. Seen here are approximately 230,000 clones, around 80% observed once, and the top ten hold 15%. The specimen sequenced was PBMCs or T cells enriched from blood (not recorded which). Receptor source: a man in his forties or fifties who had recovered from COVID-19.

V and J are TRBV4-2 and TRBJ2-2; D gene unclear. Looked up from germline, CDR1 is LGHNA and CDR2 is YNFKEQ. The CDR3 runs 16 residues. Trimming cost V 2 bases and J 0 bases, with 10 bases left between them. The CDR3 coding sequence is TGTGCCAGCAGCCAACCGAGGAGTTCGAACACCGGGGAGCTGTTTTTT. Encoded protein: CASSQPRSSNTGELFF.

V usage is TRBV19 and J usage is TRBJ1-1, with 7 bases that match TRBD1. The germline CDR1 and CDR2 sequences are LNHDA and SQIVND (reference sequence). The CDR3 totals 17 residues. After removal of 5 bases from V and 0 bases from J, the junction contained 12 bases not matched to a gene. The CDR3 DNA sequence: TGTGCCAGTAGTGCCCGGAGGACAGGCGGAATGAACACTGAAGCTTTCTTT. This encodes CASSARRTGGMNTEAFF.

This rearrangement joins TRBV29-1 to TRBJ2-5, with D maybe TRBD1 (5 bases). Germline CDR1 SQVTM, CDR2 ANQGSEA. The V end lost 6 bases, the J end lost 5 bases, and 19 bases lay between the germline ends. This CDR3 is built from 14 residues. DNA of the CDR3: TGCAGCGTCTCCGGTCCAGGGATAGAGGAGACCCAGTACTTC. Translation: CSVSGPGIEETQYF.